The 20 T cell receptor beta chains below come from one sample, sequenced in a study of cytomegalovirus exposure and HLA in healthy donors. Primers: 60 Vbeta forward and 13 Jbeta reverse. Method: immunoSEQ multiplex PCR; TCRdb's copy keeps in-frame clones and lacks some. The table includes around 67,000 clones, 75% to 85% detected once. The sequencing sample was made of PBMCs. These receptors were obtained from a man younger than 35 in good health and CMV-seropositive.

The chain uses TRBV14 and TRBJ2-1; D is unclear. CDR3 length equals 15 residues. In germline, CDR1 is SGHDN, CDR2 FVKESK. V gave up 1 base and J gave up 0 bases, with 7 bases separating them. The CDR3 bases are TGTGCCAGCAGCCAAGCAGTCACCTCCTACAATGAGCAGTTCTTC. Amino acid sequence: CASSQAVTSYNEQFF.

For the CDR3, the DNA is TGTGCCAGCAGCTGGGCTAGCGGGAGAAGTGAGCAGTATTTT. Protein product: CASSWASGRSEQYF. The chain recombines TRBV7-9 with TRBJ2-3; 10 bases agree with TRBD2. This CDR3 spans 14 amino acids. Unmatched junction bases numbered 9, after V lost 4 bases and J lost 11 bases. Germline V gene sequence: CDR1 SEHNR, CDR2 FQNEAQ (reference sequence).

This rearrangement joins TRBV21-1 to TRBJ2-7; TRBD2, the table's D call, lacks a check against the DNA. TRBV21-1 is termed a pseudogene. The CDR3 sequence is 20 residues long. CDR3 bases: TGTGCCAGCAGCAAAGAGTGGCGGGTGCCGACTTATAGGAGCTCCTACGAGCAGTACTTC. Its protein is CASSKEWRVPTYRSSYEQYF.

This chain joins TRBV10-3 and TRBJ1-1; possibly TRBD1 for D (5 bases). Germline CDR1 and CDR2: ENHRY and SYGVKD. Trimming pared 4 bases from V and 0 bases from J, leaving 12 bases between. This CDR3 contains 15 residues. CDR3 bases: TGTGCCATCAGTGGATCCGGGACTGTGAACACTGAAGCTTTCTTT. Residues: CAISGSGTVNTEAFF.

The gene calls are TRBV5-1 and TRBJ1-1; a weak D match, TRBD1 (6 bases). Germline loops: CDR1 SGHRS, CDR2 YFSETQ. The CDR3 is 15 residues long. Deletions cut 4 bases from V and 1 base from J, with 14 bases between. CDR3 amino acids: CASSATQGGNTEAFF. CDR3 DNA: TGCGCCAGCAGCGCAACTCAAGGGGGGAACACTGAAGCTTTCTTT. Drawing the rest from reference TRBV5-1 and TRBJ1-1, the complete variable domain is KAGVTQTPRYLIKTRGQQVTLSCSPISGHRSVSWYQQTPGQGLQFLFEYFSETQRNKGNFPGRFSGRQFSNSRSEMNVSTLELGDSALYLCASSATQGGNTEAFFGQGTRLTVV.

This chain joins TRBV7-2 and TRBJ1-6; 9 nucleotides align to TRBD1. V lost 5 bases and J lost 5; bases outside the gene matches: 4. The CDR3 is 15 amino acids. The V gene's germline CDR1 is SGHTA and CDR2 FQGNSA. CDR3 loop: CASSPGTGNNSPLHF. In nucleotides, the CDR3 is TGTGCCAGCAGCCCTGGGACAGGGAATAATTCACCCCTCCACTTT.

Here the CDR3 reads CASSAGSGGTEAFF. The DNA of the CDR3 is TGTGCCAGCAGTGCCGGGTCGGGGGGCACTGAAGCTTTCTTT. The genes are TRBV6-4 and TRBJ1-1; TRBD1 might be the D (5 bases). The CDR3 runs 14 residues. V lost 4 bases to trimming and J lost 4 bases, with 13 bases between them. Germline V gives CDR1 MRHNA, CDR2 SNTAGT.

The chain uses TRBV5-1 and TRBJ2-5; no clear D gene. Per germline, CDR1 SGHRS and CDR2 YFSETQ. V was trimmed by 6 bases and J by 1 base, leaving 13 bases between them. This CDR3 spans 14 amino acids. CDR3 bases: TGCGCCAGCACCTACGGCGGCCTCCAAGAGACCCAGTACTTC. Translating gives CASTYGGLQETQYF.

The count of this clone is one. The chain couples TRBV7-2 to TRBJ2-1, with 13 bases identical to TRBD2. The CDR3 length is 15 residues. Per germline, CDR1 SGHTA and CDR2 FQGNSA. J gave up 7 bases and V 5 bases, and 5 bases lay outside the gene matches. The CDR3 here is CASSKLAGGNNEQFF. Written as DNA, the CDR3 is TGTGCCAGCAGCAAACTAGCGGGGGGGAATAATGAGCAGTTCTTC.

The J gene is TRBJ2-1, the V gene TRBV4-1; TRBD2 agrees at 10 bases. The germline V gene encodes CDR1 MGHRA and CDR2 YSYEKL. With 0 bases clipped from V and 7 bases from J, the junction kept 6 bases outside the gene matches. The CDR3 is 16 residues long. CDR3 DNA sequence: TGCGCCAGCAGCCAAGATCCTAGCGGGAGTGGGAATGAGCAGTTCTTC. Residues: CASSQDPSGSGNEQFF.

This clone was seen a handful of times. This sequence joins TRBV6-1 and TRBJ1-5, with unresolved D. The CDR3 has 15 residues. The ends were cut back, 6 bases at V and 0 bases at J, with 12 bases in the middle. From germline, CDR1 is MNHNS and CDR2 SASEGT. Here the CDR3 DNA reads TGTGCCAGCAGGCTGTCGGGGTATAGCAATCAGCCCCAGCATTTT. Amino acid sequence: CASRLSGYSNQPQHF.

This clone was detected a few times. CDR3 in DNA: TGTGCCATCAGTGAGTCGAGTCAGGGATTTACAGATACGCAGTATTTT. This gives the protein CAISESSQGFTDTQYF. The chain employs TRBV10-3 and TRBJ2-3; the D gene is possibly TRBD1 (5 bases). CDR1 and CDR2 (germline): ENHRY, SYGVKD. Deletions cut 0 bases from V and 3 bases from J, with 13 bases between. This CDR3 is built from 16 residues.

The chain employs TRBV7-2 and TRBJ1-2, with a tentative D call TRBD1 (5 bases). The CDR3 totals 13 residues. Germline CDR1 is SGHTA and CDR2 is FQGNSA. The V end was cut by 4 bases, the J end by 7 bases, with 13 bases between. CDR3 DNA: TGTGCCAGCAGCTACTCCCACGGGGGTGGCTACACCTTC. Protein: CASSYSHGGGYTF. The whole variable domain, filled in from reference TRBV7-2 and TRBJ1-2, reads GAGVSQSPSNKVTEKGKDVELRCDPISGHTALYWYRQSLGQGLEFLIYFQGNSAPDKSGLPSDRFSAERTGGSVSTLTIQRTQQEDSAVYLCASSYSHGGGYTFGSGTRLTVV.

V usage is TRBV7-9 and J usage is TRBJ2-2; D might be TRBD1 (6 bases). V was trimmed by 5 bases and J by 1 base, leaving 11 bases between them. Germline V CDR1 and CDR2: SEHNR, FQNEAQ (reference sequence). The CDR3 length is 15 residues. DNA of the CDR3: TGTGCCAGCAGCCGGACAGACTTGAACACCGGGGAGCTGTTTTTT. It is translated as CASSRTDLNTGELFF. Full variable domain (outside the CDR3, taken from reference TRBV7-9 and TRBJ2-2): DTGVSQNPRHKITKRGQNVTFRCDPISEHNRLYWYRQTLGQGPEFLTYFQNEAQLEKSRLLSDRFSAERPKGSFSTLEIQRTEQGDSAMYLCASSRTDLNTGELFFGEGSRLTVL.

This clone was observed a single time. The V gene is TRBV7-9, the J gene TRBJ2-1, with 12 positions matching TRBD1. The CDR3 contains 16 residues. The ends lost 5 bases at V and 4 bases at J; junction bases unmatched: 6. Germline lookup yields CDR1 SEHNR and CDR2 FQNEAQ (reference sequence). The CDR3 bases are TGTGCCAGCAGCGGGGGGGACAGGGGGCAGTACAATGAGCAGTTCTTC. Translation gives CASSGGDRGQYNEQFF.

This chain links TRBV30 with TRBJ1-2; D not certain. CDR3 size: 14 residues. V shed 2 bases and J shed 1 base, with 11 bases lying between them. The germline gives CDR1 GTSNPN, CDR2 SVGIG (reference sequence). CDR3 DNA sequence: TGTGCCTGGAGTAGACAACCCGATAACTATGGCTACACCTTC. Translation gives CAWSRQPDNYGYTF.

The chain employs TRBV6-5 and TRBJ1-1; 9 bases match TRBD1. V trimming: 6 bases; J trimming: 4 bases; junction bases outside the gene matches: 3. Looked up from germline, CDR1 is MNHEY and CDR2 is SVGAGI. This CDR3 contains 13 residues. DNA for the CDR3: TGTGCCAGCAGCTCGACAGGGGGCACTGAAGCTTTCTTT. This gives the protein CASSSTGGTEAFF.

V is TRBV6-5 and J is TRBJ1-1; the D gene is possibly TRBD1 (5 bases). Looked up from germline, CDR1 is MNHEY and CDR2 is SVGAGI. The CDR3 runs to 15 residues. V dropped 0 bases and J dropped 0 bases, with 8 bases sitting between them. CDR3 bases: TGTGCCAGCAGTTACTCGACAGAGATGAACACTGAAGCTTTCTTT. Its translation: CASSYSTEMNTEAFF.

V is TRBV30 and J is TRBJ2-5; the D gene is possibly TRBD2 (5 bases). Trimming removed 7 bases from V and 9 bases from J, with 12 bases in between. The germline V gene has CDR1 GTSNPN and CDR2 SVGIG (reference sequence). The CDR3 sequence is 10 residues long. The CDR3 is CASGLNPQYF. DNA for the CDR3: TGTGCCTCGGGGTTGAATCCCCAGTACTTC.

This chain connects TRBV2 to TRBJ1-4; D is unresolved. Trimming took off 2 bases at V and 1 base at J, with 8 bases between the two ends. In germline, CDR1 is SNHLY, CDR2 FYNNEI. CDR3 length equals 15 residues. CDR3 nucleotide sequence: TGTGCCAGCAGTGAACAAAGGAGAACTAATGAAAAACTGTTTTTT. Translating gives CASSEQRRTNEKLFF.